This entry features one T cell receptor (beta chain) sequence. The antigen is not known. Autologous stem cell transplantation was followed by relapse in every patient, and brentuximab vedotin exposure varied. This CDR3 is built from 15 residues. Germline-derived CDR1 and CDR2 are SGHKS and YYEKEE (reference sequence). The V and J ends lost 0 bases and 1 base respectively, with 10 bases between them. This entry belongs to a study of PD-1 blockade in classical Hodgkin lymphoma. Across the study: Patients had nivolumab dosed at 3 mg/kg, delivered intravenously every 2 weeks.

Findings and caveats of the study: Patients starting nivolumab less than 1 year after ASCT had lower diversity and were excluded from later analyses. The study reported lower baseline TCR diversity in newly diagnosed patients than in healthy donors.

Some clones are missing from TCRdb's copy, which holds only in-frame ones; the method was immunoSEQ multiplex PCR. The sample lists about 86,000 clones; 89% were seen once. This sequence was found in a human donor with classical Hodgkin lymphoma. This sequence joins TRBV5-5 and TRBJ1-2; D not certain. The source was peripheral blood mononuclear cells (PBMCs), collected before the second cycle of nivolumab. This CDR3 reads CASSLDGGNNYGYTF. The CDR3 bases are TGTGCCAGCAGCTTGGATGGAGGGAATAACTATGGCTACACCTTC.